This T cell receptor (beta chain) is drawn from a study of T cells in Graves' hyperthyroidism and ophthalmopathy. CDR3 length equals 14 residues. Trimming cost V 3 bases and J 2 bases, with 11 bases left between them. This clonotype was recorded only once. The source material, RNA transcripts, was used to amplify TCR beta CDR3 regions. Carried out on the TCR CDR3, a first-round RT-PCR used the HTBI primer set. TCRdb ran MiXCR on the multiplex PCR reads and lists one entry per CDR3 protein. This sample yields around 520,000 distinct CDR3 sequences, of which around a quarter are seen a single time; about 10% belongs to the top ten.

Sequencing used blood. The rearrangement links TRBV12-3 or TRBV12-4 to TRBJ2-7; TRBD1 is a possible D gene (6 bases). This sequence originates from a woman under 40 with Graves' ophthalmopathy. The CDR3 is CASSFVAGAYEQYF. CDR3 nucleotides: TGTGCCAGCAGTTTCGTGGCAGGGGCCTACGAGCAGTACTTC.